The 30 T cell receptor beta chains presented below share a single source sample, sequenced in a study of T cells after yellow fever vaccination. Each CDR3 protein is one row after TCRdb ran MiXCR on the 5' RACE reads. The table lists some 320,000 distinct CDR3 sequences, around a tenth of them singletons, with under 4% in the top ten. The material was CD4+ T cells sorted from PBMCs, obtained 45 days after the yellow fever booster vaccination. The receptors originated from a man in his late teens or twenties who received the YFV17D yellow fever vaccine.

The table lists this clonotype with a few counts. The chain is built from TRBV6-4 and TRBJ2-5; tentative D call: TRBD2 (6 bases). The CDR3 sequence is 13 residues long. CDR1 and CDR2 from the germline V gene are MRHNA and SNTAGT. V was clipped by 2 bases and J by 5 bases, with 9 bases between them. The CDR3 region has the DNA TGTGCCAGCAGTGACAAAGGGAGGGAGACCCAGTACTTC. It is translated as CASSDKGRETQYF.

This clonotype occurred a few times. The J gene is TRBJ1-5, the V gene TRBV3-1; D not certain. CDR1 and CDR2 from the germline V gene are LGHDT and YNNKEL (reference sequence). CDR3 size: 14 residues. The V end was cut by 4 bases, the J end by 5 bases, with 12 bases between. This CDR3 reads CASSPRAYHQPQHF. The CDR3 bases are TGTGCCAGCAGCCCACGCGCGTACCATCAGCCCCAGCATTTT.

The sample holds a few counts of this clonotype. This chain links TRBV5-1 with TRBJ2-1; D may be TRBD2 (5 bases). Germline V lookup: CDR1 SGHRS, CDR2 YFSETQ. The CDR3 has 14 amino acids. Trimming removed 0 bases from V and 9 bases from J, with 13 bases in between. CDR3 loop: CASSLAPSIIEQFF. The CDR3 DNA reads TGCGCCAGCAGCTTGGCCCCTAGCATTATTGAGCAGTTCTTC. Drawing the rest from reference TRBV5-1 and TRBJ2-1, the complete variable domain is KAGVTQTPRYLIKTRGQQVTLSCSPISGHRSVSWYQQTPGQGLQFLFEYFSETQRNKGNFPGRFSGRQFSNSRSEMNVSTLELGDSALYLCASSLAPSIIEQFFGPGTRLTVL.

V is TRBV2 and J is TRBJ2-7; D is unresolved. Germline CDR1 reads SNHLY; CDR2 reads FYNNEI. V was shortened by 3 bases and J by 1 base, with 7 bases between the two germline ends. The CDR3 runs 13 residues. The CDR3 loop reads CASSDVFSYEQYF. CDR3 DNA: TGTGCCAGCAGTGATGTGTTTTCCTACGAGCAGTACTTC.

The J gene is TRBJ1-3, the V gene TRBV7-2, with D maybe TRBD1 (6 bases). Trimming removed 8 bases at V and 0 bases at J, with 14 bases between. Germline V lookup: CDR1 SGHTA, CDR2 FQGNSA. The CDR3 contains 15 residues. CDR3 in amino acids: CASGHRVSSGNTIYF. In nucleotides, the CDR3 is TGTGCCAGCGGCCACAGGGTTAGCTCTGGAAACACCATATATTTT. The full variable domain, with the rest looked up from reference TRBV7-2 and TRBJ1-3, is GAGVSQSPSNKVTEKGKDVELRCDPISGHTALYWYRQSLGQGLEFLIYFQGNSAPDKSGLPSDRFSAERTGGSVSTLTIQRTQQEDSAVYLCASGHRVSSGNTIYFGEGSWLTVV.

This clonotype has only a few counts. V gene TRBV5-1 combines with J gene TRBJ1-4; D perhaps matches TRBD1 (6 bases). V shed 7 bases and J shed 3 bases, with 10 bases lying between them. CDR1 and CDR2 (germline): SGHRS, YFSETQ. The CDR3 sequence is 13 residues long. Here the CDR3 reads CASAQGANEKLFF. The CDR3 coding sequence is TGCGCCAGCGCACAGGGAGCTAATGAAAAACTGTTTTTT.

The rearrangement uses TRBV5-1 and TRBJ1-2, with 10 bases matching TRBD1. The CDR3 totals 14 residues. The germline CDR1 and CDR2 sequences are SGHRS and YFSETQ. With 6 bases clipped from V and 4 bases from J, the junction kept 6 bases outside the gene matches. For the CDR3, the DNA is TGCGCCAGCACCCCCGGGACAGGGGCCTATGGCTACACCTTC. It translates to CASTPGTGAYGYTF.

This clonotype turned up a few times. The V gene is TRBV5-1, the J gene TRBJ1-1; 8 nucleotides agree with TRBD1. CDR1 is SGHRS, CDR2 YFSETQ, per germline. Trimming removed 3 bases from V and 3 bases from J; junction bases left unmatched: 7. The CDR3 spans 15 residues. The CDR3 bases are TGCGCCAGCAGCTCCCAGGGGGCTGGGGACACTGAAGCTTTCTTT. Translated: CASSSQGAGDTEAFF.

In its sample, this clonotype was seen many times. V and J are TRBV6-6 and TRBJ1-1, with D maybe TRBD1 (6 bases). Trimming cost V 6 bases and J 0 bases, with 17 bases left between them. The CDR3 covers 16 residues. Germline V gene lookup returns CDR1 MNHNY and CDR2 SVGAGI (reference sequence). CDR3 sequence reads: CASRADRMSMNTEAFF. DNA for the CDR3: TGTGCCAGCAGAGCTGACAGGATGAGCATGAACACTGAAGCTTTCTTT.

A few counts support this clonotype. The J gene is TRBJ2-1, the V gene TRBV7-6, with 8 bases identical to TRBD2. The CDR3 has 15 amino acids. Germline lookup yields CDR1 SGHVS and CDR2 FNYEAQ. V lost 1 base and J lost 6; bases outside the gene matches: 5. CDR3 nucleotides: TGTGCCAGCAGCTTAGTCGAGACTAGCGTCAATGAGCAGTTCTTC. Translated: CASSLVETSVNEQFF.

This clonotype was seen ten or more times. This rearrangement joins TRBV5-1 to TRBJ2-1; 12 bases line up with TRBD2. CDR1 is SGHRS, CDR2 YFSETQ, per germline. V shed 4 bases, J shed 7 bases, and the junction held 9 bases outside the gene matches. The CDR3 consists of 16 residues. The CDR3 is CASSPVPSGGANEQFF. The CDR3, as DNA: TGCGCCAGCAGCCCGGTCCCTAGCGGGGGGGCGAATGAGCAGTTCTTC.

This clonotype was observed a handful of times. It may be a read error: a sequence one base away is much more abundant. The V gene is TRBV12-3 or TRBV12-4, the J gene TRBJ2-3; D assignment may be TRBD1 or TRBD2 (5 bases each). This CDR3 region has 14 residues. V was pared by 2 bases and J by 0 bases, with 6 bases between. The chain's CDR3 is CASSLRDSTDTQYF. CDR3 coding DNA: TGTGCCAGCAGTTTAAGGGACAGCACAGATACGCAGTATTTT.

This clonotype was recorded many times. V usage is TRBV28 and J usage is TRBJ1-2; 7 nucleotides match TRBD1. CDR3 size: 12 residues. Trimming cost V 7 bases and J 8 bases; bases outside gene matches: 7. Germline CDR1 MDHEN, CDR2 SYDVKM. The CDR3 spells CASTQGGVGYTF. The CDR3 nucleotides read TGTGCCAGCACTCAGGGGGGCGTAGGCTACACCTTC.

There are many counts of this clonotype. V is TRBV12-3 or TRBV12-4 and J is TRBJ1-5; a weak D match, TRBD1 (5 bases). V dropped 5 bases and J dropped 0 bases, with 11 bases sitting between them. The CDR3 spans 15 residues. In nucleotides, the CDR3 is TGTGCCAGCAGTACCCGGACACTTAGCAATCAGCCCCAGCATTTT. Encoded protein: CASSTRTLSNQPQHF.

This clonotype was counted between two and nine times. The chain couples TRBV27 to TRBJ2-1, with D perhaps TRBD1 or TRBD2 (5 bases each). The germline CDR1 and CDR2 sequences are MNHEY and SMNVEV (reference sequence). The CDR3 consists of 15 residues. V was shortened by 5 bases and J by 7 bases, with 18 bases between the two germline ends. The CDR3 DNA sequence: TGTGCCAGCAGTCGTTGGGACGGCGGGCGGAATGAGCAGTTCTTC. Protein: CASSRWDGGRNEQFF.

This clonotype has a count of ten or more. The CDR3 DNA is TGTGCCAGCAGCGTACAGGGATGGGACACTGAAGCTTTCTTT. Translated: CASSVQGWDTEAFF. The chain uses TRBV5-6 and TRBJ1-1, with D perhaps TRBD1 (6 bases). Germline loops: CDR1 SGHDT, CDR2 YYEEEE. V was shortened by 4 bases and J by 3 bases, with 13 bases between the two germline ends. The CDR3 is 14 residues long.

The V call is TRBV28, the J call TRBJ2-2; D uncertain. The length of the CDR3 is 14 residues. Trimming cost V 7 bases and J 3 bases, with 12 bases left between them. Germline values: CDR1 MDHEN, CDR2 SYDVKM. CDR3 nucleotides: TGTGCCAGCACGTACGTGGCAGACACCGGGGAGCTGTTTTTT. Translation: CASTYVADTGELFF.

In this sample, this clonotype turned up a few times. The CDR3, as DNA: TGTGCCAGCAGCTCTCCGGGACAGGGCGCCCACGAGCAGTACGTC. Its protein is CASSSPGQGAHEQYV. The chain has TRBV5-6 and TRBJ2-7, with 9 bases fitting TRBD1. The CDR3 is 15 residues long. Germline V gives CDR1 SGHDT, CDR2 YYEEEE. J lost 5 bases, V lost 3 bases, and 9 bases had no gene match.

This clonotype was observed a handful of times. This chain connects TRBV7-9 to TRBJ2-7, with TRBD2 identical over 8 bases. After removal of 5 bases from V and 3 bases from J, the junction contained 12 bases not matched to a gene. In germline, CDR1 is SEHNR, CDR2 FQNEAQ (reference sequence). There are 16 residues in the CDR3. The CDR3 reads CASSPHRTSLIYEQYF. The CDR3 DNA reads TGTGCCAGCAGCCCTCACCGGACTAGCTTGATCTACGAGCAGTACTTC.

This clonotype has a count of ten or more. This chain links TRBV7-8 with TRBJ2-3, with a possible D match to TRBD2 (6 bases). The CDR3 runs 13 residues. V was clipped by 1 base and J by 14 bases, with 16 bases between them. Germline V gene lookup returns CDR1 SGHVS and CDR2 FQNEAQ. In DNA form, the CDR3 reads TGTGCCAGCAGCTTAGTGGCGGGGACTCCCCTGTATTTT. Residues: CASSLVAGTPLYF.

This clonotype was found a few times. The CDR3 DNA sequence: TGTGCCAGCAGCTTCGCAGGAGGCAGCACCTACAATGAGCAGTTCTTC. As protein: CASSFAGGSTYNEQFF. The chain employs TRBV11-3 and TRBJ2-1, with a possible D match to TRBD2 (5 bases). Germline CDR1 and CDR2: SGHNT and YENEEA. This CDR3 region has 16 residues. Trimming pared 3 bases from V and 2 bases from J, leaving 14 bases between.

This chain connects TRBV7-2 to TRBJ1-3; 7 bases line up with TRBD1. J was trimmed by 0 bases and V by 5 bases; bases with no gene match: 10. The CDR3 runs to 17 residues. Germline CDR1 SGHTA, CDR2 FQGNSA. In DNA form, the CDR3 reads TGTGCCAGCAGCCCCTTATACAGGGGTCCCTCTGGAAACACCATATATTTT. Its translation: CASSPLYRGPSGNTIYF. Combining the CDR3 with reference TRBV7-2 and TRBJ1-3 gives the whole variable domain GAGVSQSPSNKVTEKGKDVELRCDPISGHTALYWYRQSLGQGLEFLIYFQGNSAPDKSGLPSDRFSAERTGGSVSTLTIQRTQQEDSAVYLCASSPLYRGPSGNTIYFGEGSWLTVV.

This chain joins TRBV12-3 or TRBV12-4 and TRBJ2-2; 10 bases are shared with TRBD1. The CDR3 contains 16 residues. The V gene end was trimmed by 4 bases and the J gene end by 0 bases; junction bases not matched to a gene: 2. The DNA for the CDR3 is TGTGCCAGCAGTTCGACAGGGGGCGCGAACACCGGGGAGCTGTTTTTT. It is translated as CASSSTGGANTGELFF.

The V gene is TRBV11-2, the J gene TRBJ2-3; either TRBD1 or TRBD2 may fit D (5 bases each). The CDR3 is 16 amino acids. The V end lost 6 bases, the J end lost 4 bases, and 20 bases lay between the germline ends. From germline, CDR1 is SGHAT and CDR2 FQNNGV. The CDR3 nucleotides read TGTGCCAGCAGTAGCAAGGGACCGCGGGTCCCAGATACGCAGTATTTT. As protein: CASSSKGPRVPDTQYF.

This clonotype turned up a few times. This chain links TRBV24-1 with TRBJ2-3, with a possible D match to TRBD1 (5 bases). This CDR3 has 17 residues. The V gene's germline CDR1 is KGHDR and CDR2 SFDVKD. V was clipped by 1 base and J by 0 bases, with 13 bases between them. CDR3: CATSDLGQGRSTDTQYF. DNA of the CDR3: TGTGCCACCAGTGATTTAGGGCAGGGAAGGAGCACAGATACGCAGTATTTT.

V usage is TRBV12-3 or TRBV12-4 and J usage is TRBJ2-7, with D unresolved. This CDR3 spans 12 amino acids. V gave up 8 bases and J gave up 2 bases, with 10 bases separating them. CDR3: CASAGGPYEQYF. The CDR3 region has the DNA TGTGCCAGCGCCGGTGGCCCCTACGAGCAGTACTTC.

The chain has TRBV6-2 or TRBV6-3 and TRBJ2-7, with D maybe TRBD2 (6 bases). CDR1 is MNHEY and CDR2 is SVGEGT in the germline V gene. This CDR3 spans 13 amino acids. The CDR3, as DNA: TGTGCCAGCAGAACTCCGGGAGTCTACGACCAGTACGTC. Encoded protein: CASRTPGVYDQYV.

At least ten counts were recorded for this clonotype. The V gene is TRBV14, the J gene TRBJ1-6; D ambiguous. Deletions cut 1 base from V and 10 bases from J, with 11 bases between. This CDR3 contains 14 residues. The germline V gene encodes CDR1 SGHDN and CDR2 FVKESK. The CDR3 DNA reads TGTGCCAGCAGCCAAGGAAGGGAGTACTCACCCCTCCACTTT. As protein: CASSQGREYSPLHF.

There are a few counts of this clonotype. This rearrangement joins TRBV5-1 to TRBJ1-4; 7 bases line up with TRBD1. Germline V gene data show CDR1 as SGHRS and CDR2 as YFSETQ. This CDR3 contains 16 residues. J gave up 2 bases and V 5 bases, and 9 bases lay outside the gene matches. The CDR3 loop is CASRRQGVTTNEKLFF. In DNA form, the CDR3 reads TGCGCCAGCAGAAGACAGGGTGTCACTACTAATGAAAAACTGTTTTTT.

The chain has TRBV5-1 and TRBJ2-3; the match to TRBD2 covers 8 bases. The J segment lost 0 bases and the V segment lost 0 bases, leaving 6 bases of the junction unmatched. The CDR3 covers 17 residues. Germline V gene data show CDR1 as SGHRS and CDR2 as YFSETQ. The CDR3 DNA sequence: TGCGCCAGCAGCTTGGCCGCTGCGGGAGGTAGCACAGATACGCAGTATTTT. Encoded protein: CASSLAAAGGSTDTQYF.